The 7 T cell receptor beta chains in this list originate from one sample, sequenced in a study of CD8 T cells in Susac syndrome. cDNA came from approximately 0.5 to 1 ug RNA primed by random hexamers. TCRdb re-called the immunoSEQ multiplex PCR reads through MiXCR, storing one row per CDR3 protein. The top ten hold around 0.2% of the sample, which has 120,000 or so distinct CDR3 sequences, around 94% seen once. The sequenced material came from CD8+ T cells from PBMCs. Every receptor here comes from a human donor with Susac syndrome.

The rearrangement uses TRBV6-1 and TRBJ1-3; D possibly corresponds to TRBD1 (5 bases). Looked up from germline, CDR1 is MNHNS and CDR2 is SASEGT. Trimming stripped 2 bases from V and 1 base from J, with 12 bases between. The CDR3 runs 16 residues. CDR3 DNA sequence: TGTGCCAGCAGTGAACGGGGGGAGGGGTCTGGAAACACCATATATTTT. Encoded protein: CASSERGEGSGNTIYF.

The chain recombines TRBV4-3 with TRBJ2-3; D possibly uses TRBD1 or TRBD2 (5 bases each). The germline gives CDR1 LGHNA, CDR2 YSLEER. V lost 2 bases to trimming and J lost 3 bases, with 15 bases between them. The CDR3 runs 16 residues. The CDR3 nucleotides read TGCGCCAGCAGCCAACATGAGGGGCGAACGACAGATACGCAGTATTTT. Amino acid sequence: CASSQHEGRTTDTQYF.

The chain combines TRBV1 with TRBJ2-7; the table assigns TRBD1, which was not confirmed against the DNA. TRBV1 counts as a pseudogene. The CDR3 length is 9 residues. The CDR3 loop reads CTTVTEQYF. The CDR3 region has the DNA TGCACCACCGTGACAGAGCAGTACTTC.

V usage is TRBV4-1 and J usage is TRBJ1-1; tentative D call: TRBD1 (5 bases). The CDR3 sequence is 15 residues long. Germline V lookup: CDR1 MGHRA, CDR2 YSYEKL. Deletions cut 0 bases from V and 10 bases from J, with 18 bases between. CDR3 sequence reads: CASSQEGPGKLGAFF. In DNA form, the CDR3 reads TGCGCCAGCAGCCAAGAGGGGCCGGGAAAACTGGGAGCTTTCTTT.

This chain connects TRBV3-1 to TRBJ2-7, with 8 bases identical to TRBD2. CDR1 and CDR2 (germline): LGHDT, YNNKEL (reference sequence). The CDR3 consists of 14 residues. Trimming at V came to 4 bases and at J to 3 bases, leaving 5 bases not matched to a gene. The CDR3 is CASSPGTRGYEQYF. The CDR3 DNA follows: TGTGCCAGCAGCCCTGGGACTAGGGGCTACGAGCAGTACTTC.

The chain combines TRBV4-1 with TRBJ1-4, with D perhaps matching TRBD1 (6 bases). CDR3 size: 17 residues. The germline CDR1 and CDR2 sequences are MGHRA and YSYEKL. The V and J ends lost 1 base and 0 bases respectively, with 12 bases between them. Here the CDR3 DNA reads TGCGCCAGCAGCCAAGCGGGGACATACGCAACTAATGAAAAACTGTTTTTT. Protein: CASSQAGTYATNEKLFF.

The count of this clonotype is one. The rearrangement joins TRBV3-1 to TRBJ2-7, with D perhaps being TRBD1 or TRBD2 (5 bases each). This CDR3 spans 15 amino acids. The germline V gene has CDR1 LGHDT and CDR2 YNNKEL (reference sequence). V lost 3 bases and J lost 4, with 16 bases in between. This CDR3 is CASSQPGPPGYEQYF. In nucleotides, the CDR3 is TGTGCCAGCAGCCAGCCGGGACCCCCGGGGTACGAGCAGTACTTC.